A selection of T cell receptor beta chains follows, all from one sample in a study of blood T cell repertoires in COVID-19. Using immunoSEQ multiplex PCR, the repertoire was profiled, and TCRdb retains in-frame clones only, with some absent. Of about 190,000 clones listed, 84% were seen once; the top ten hold roughly 4.6%. The material sequenced was peripheral blood. These receptors came from a woman in her 70s with active or convalescent COVID-19. CDR3s include the opening cysteine and the closing phenylalanine or tryptophan. A D gene is named only where the DNA matches it firmly. Size is omitted from some rows. Given values are once, few, many or a class for expanded clones.

j_call v_call clone_size cdr3_length d_call cdr3_nt cdr3_aa
TRBJ2-5 TRBV5-1 NA 15 TRBD1 TGCGCCAGCAGCTTAACCGACAGGGCTGGGGAGACCCAGTACTTC CASSLTDRAGETQYF
TRBJ1-3 TRBV6-6 NA 16 TRBD1 TGTGCCAGCAGTCGACAGGGAGGGAGCTCTGGAAACACCATATATTTT CASSRQGGSSGNTIYF
TRBJ2-5 TRBV7-2 few 16 TRBD1 TGTGCCAGCAGCTTAGCGACAGGGGGCCGTCAAGAGACCCAGTACTTC CASSLATGGRQETQYF
TRBJ2-5 TRBV6-1 NA 14 TRBD2 TGTGCCAGCAAGGGAGCGGGAGGGGAAGAGACCCAGTACTTC CASKGAGGEETQYF
TRBJ2-7 TRBV10-2 NA 13 NA TGCGCCAGCAGTGTGGGTAGCGGCTACGAGCAGTACTTC CASSVGSGYEQYF
TRBJ1-2 TRBV30 NA 13 NA TGTGCCTGGAGTCGTACGGGGGGGGGAGGCTACACCTTC CAWSRTGGGGYTF
TRBJ2-2 TRBV3-1/TRBV3-2 NA 15 NA TGTGCCAGCAGGGAAACAGGGTTACGCACCGGGGAGCTGTTTTTT CASRETGLRTGELFF
TRBJ2-7 TRBV9 NA 14 NA TGTGCCAGCAGCTTACGACAGAGCTCCTACGAGCAGTACTTC CASSLRQSSYEQYF
TRBJ2-7 TRBV18 NA 14 NA TGTGCCAGCTCACCAGACAGAATCGCTAGGGAGCAGTACTTC CASSPDRIAREQYF
TRBJ2-6 TRBV2 NA 14 NA TGTGCCAGCGGCACAGCCTCTGGGGCCAACGTCCTGACTTTC CASGTASGANVLTF
TRBJ2-1 TRBV11-3 few 17 NA TGTGCCAGCAGCCCTCAACCGCGGGGATTAGGGCCGGGCGAGCAGTTCTTC CASSPQPRGLGPGEQFF
TRBJ2-7 TRBV5-5 NA 16 NA TGTGCCAGCAGCTTGGGCGGGCCGGAGGTTTCTTACGAGCAGTACTTC CASSLGGPEVSYEQYF
TRBJ1-2 TRBV28 NA 14 NA TGTGCCAGCAGACTACAAGGAACAGGCTTTGGCTACACCTTC CASRLQGTGFGYTF
TRBJ2-2 TRBV18 NA 15 TRBD1 TGTGCCAGCTCACCGGACAGGAGGAACACCGGGGAGCTGTTTTTT CASSPDRRNTGELFF
TRBJ2-1 TRBV7-3 NA 14 NA TGTGCCAGCAGCTTAACGTTAGCCAACAATGAGCAGTTCTTC CASSLTLANNEQFF
TRBJ2-2 TRBV7-6 NA 15 NA TGTGCCAGCAGCTTTGGGACTCCGACCACCGGGGAGCTGTTTTTT CASSFGTPTTGELFF
TRBJ1-2 TRBV11-1 NA 14 NA TGTGCCAGCAGCTTAGGACTACGCGGCTATGGCTACACCTTC CASSLGLRGYGYTF
TRBJ1-2 TRBV19 NA 11 NA TGTGCCAGTGGGCTGGGCTATGGCTACACCTTC CASGLGYGYTF
TRBJ2-1 TRBV10-1 NA 14 TRBD1 TGCGCCAGCAGTACAGGGGAATATTGGAATGAGCAGTTCTTC CASSTGEYWNEQFF
TRBJ2-7 TRBV18 once 15 NA TGTGCCAGCTCTCCCAGAGAAAACAGGGTTAACGAGCAGTACTTC CASSPRENRVNEQYF
TRBJ2-4 TRBV11-1 NA 15 TRBD1 TGTGCCAGCAGCTTATCCGGACAGGGAGGAAACATTCAGTACTTC CASSLSGQGGNIQYF
TRBJ1-1 TRBV4-1 NA 14 NA TGCGCCAGCAGCCTCGGGATCTTGAACACTGAAGCTTTCTTT CASSLGILNTEAFF
TRBJ1-2 TRBV3-1/TRBV3-2 NA 15 NA TGTGCCAGCAGCAATCTAGACAGCAAAAGATATGGCTACACCTTC CASSNLDSKRYGYTF
TRBJ2-2 TRBV5-1 NA 15 NA TGCGCCAGCAGCCCGGACAGTGGGCGGGCCGGGGAGCTGTTTTTT CASSPDSGRAGELFF
TRBJ2-1 TRBV11-1 NA 15 NA TGTGCCAGCAGCTTAATCGCCGTCCAGGGGGGTGAGCAGTTCTTC CASSLIAVQGGEQFF
TRBJ2-1 TRBV4-1 NA 16 NA TGCGCCAGCAGCCATTCCCCTCGTGTGTCCTACAATGAGCAGTTCTTC CASSHSPRVSYNEQFF
TRBJ2-3 TRBV5-1 NA 13 NA TGCGCCAGCGGGCAGGGGTCCACAGATACGCAGTATTTT CASGQGSTDTQYF
TRBJ1-1 TRBV18 once 15 NA TGTGCCAGCTCACCATATCAGGGGTGGAACACTGAAGCTTTCTTT CASSPYQGWNTEAFF
TRBJ1-1 TRBV4-1 NA 15 NA TGCGCCAGCAGTTATCCCGGCGGGGAAATACCTGAAGCTTTCTTT CASSYPGGEIPEAFF
TRBJ2-7 TRBV9 NA 13 TRBD2 TGTGCCAGCAGCGTAGGCGGGAGCTACGAGCAGTACTTC CASSVGGSYEQYF
TRBJ2-4 TRBV28 NA 21 TRBD1 TGTGCCAGCAGTACCGCCACGGGACAGGGTTCCCTGGGATTAGCCAAAAACATTCAGTACTTC CASSTATGQGSLGLAKNIQYF
TRBJ2-6 TRBV29-1 once 17 NA TGCAGCGTTGGTTCCGGGGGGCTGAGGTCTGGGGCCAACGTCCTGACTTTC CSVGSGGLRSGANVLTF
TRBJ2-3 TRBV7-9 NA 14 NA TGTGCCAGCAGCTTAAGGACAGGCACAGATACGCAGTATTTT CASSLRTGTDTQYF
TRBJ2-1 TRBV5-1 NA 15 NA TGCGCCAGCAGCTTGCGCCTTTCCCCCTCGGATGAGCAGTTCTTC CASSLRLSPSDEQFF
TRBJ1-5 TRBV10-2 few 15 NA TGCGCCAGCAGTGAAGGCAGAACTACCAATCAGCCCCAGCATTTT CASSEGRTTNQPQHF
TRBJ1-6 TRBV6-6 NA 12 NA TGTGCCAGCAGTCCCCCGGGATCACCCCTCCACTTT CASSPPGSPLHF